The 27 T cell receptor beta chains below were found in one sample sequenced in a study of cytomegalovirus exposure and HLA in healthy donors (dated by TCRdb to the late 2010s). Libraries were built with the immunoSEQ multiplex PCR assay. The multiplex PCR relied on a mix of 60 forward primers for TCR Vbeta segments and 13 reverse primers for TCR Jbeta segments. TCRdb took this table from immuneACCESS and kept in-frame rearrangements with V and J called. Such tables lack part of the clones; where checked against another copy, unresolved V genes explain under half of the gap, and the rest is unexplained. Present in this sample are tens of thousands of clones, around 58% of which were seen just once. In total, the top ten clones hold around 13% of the sample. Specimen: PBMCs. All receptors derive from a man aged 55-75 years in good health and CMV-seropositive.

This clone was seen only a few times. The V gene is TRBV2, the J gene TRBJ1-4, with D maybe TRBD1 (5 bases). Per germline, CDR1 SNHLY and CDR2 FYNNEI. The CDR3 length is 17 residues. V was clipped by 5 bases and J by 0 bases, with 16 bases between them. The CDR3 protein is CASSRPGGGTTNEKLFF. CDR3 coding DNA: TGTGCCAGCAGTCGCCCCGGGGGGGGGACAACTAATGAAAAACTGTTTTTT.

This clone has only a few counts. The genes are TRBV4-3 and TRBJ1-1; 7 bases fit TRBD1. CDR3 size: 16 residues. Germline V CDR1 and CDR2: LGHNA, YSLEER. V was clipped by 1 base and J by 3 bases; unmatched bases: 8. This CDR3 is CASSQGLTGRDTEAFF. For the CDR3, the DNA is TGCGCCAGCAGCCAAGGACTGACAGGGCGAGACACTGAAGCTTTCTTT.

V and J are TRBV5-4 and TRBJ1-2, with a possible D match to TRBD1 (5 bases). Trimming left V 5 bases short and J 4 bases short, with 12 bases between. The CDR3 contains 13 residues. Germline CDR1 reads SGHNT; CDR2 reads YYREEE (reference sequence). The CDR3 spells CASRRGQTYGYTF. The CDR3 region has the DNA TGTGCCAGCAGAAGAGGACAAACCTATGGCTACACCTTC.

The V and J genes are TRBV30 and TRBJ2-7, with 14 bases identical to TRBD2. The trim removed 2 bases at V and 2 bases at J, leaving 8 bases unmatched. Germline assignment: CDR1 GTSNPN and CDR2 SVGIG (reference sequence). The CDR3 has 17 residues. In DNA form, the CDR3 reads TGTGCCTGGAGTTCCGGGGGACTAGCGGGAGTCGCCTACGAGCAGTACTTC. Residues: CAWSSGGLAGVAYEQYF.

This chain connects TRBV7-2 to TRBJ2-5; D remains unclear. This CDR3 has 13 residues. CDR1 and CDR2 (germline): SGHTA, FQGNSA. The V end lost 1 base, the J end lost 3 bases, and 6 bases lay between the germline ends. In nucleotides, the CDR3 is TGTGCCAGCAGCTTAGATAGAGAAGAGACCCAGTACTTC. The encoded protein is CASSLDREETQYF.

This clone was seen a few times. V is TRBV7-8 and J is TRBJ2-7; 10 bases fit TRBD2. Germline-derived CDR1 and CDR2 are SGHVS and FQNEAQ. This CDR3 is 19 amino acids long. J was trimmed by 4 bases and V by 5 bases; bases with no gene match: 20. The CDR3 here is CASSPAGLAETTSLYEQYF. CDR3 in DNA: TGTGCCAGCAGCCCCGCCGGACTAGCGGAGACGACTTCCTTATACGAGCAGTACTTC. The whole variable domain, remainder taken from reference TRBV7-8 and TRBJ2-7, is GAGVSQSPRYKVAKRGQDVALRCDPISGHVSLFWYQQALGQGPEFLTYFQNEAQLDKSGLPSDRFFAERPEGSVSTLKIQRTQQEDSAVYLCASSPAGLAETTSLYEQYFGPGTRLTVT.

In its sample, this clone was seen a few times. The rearrangement uses TRBV30 and TRBJ2-5, with TRBD2 matching over 15 bases. Germline-derived CDR1 and CDR2 are GTSNPN and SVGIG (reference sequence). The V segment lost 4 bases and the J segment 6 bases; nucleotides outside the gene matches: 12. The CDR3 covers 17 residues. The CDR3 sequence is CAWNIGTSGRSGKTQYF. The CDR3 DNA follows: TGTGCCTGGAATATAGGGACTAGCGGGAGGTCGGGGAAGACCCAGTACTTC.

This clone has a handful of counts. The chain joins TRBV7-2 to TRBJ1-1, with no clear D. CDR1 is SGHTA, CDR2 FQGNSA, per germline. Between the trimmed V and J ends, which lost 5 bases and 5 bases, there was a span of 15 bases. This CDR3 spans 14 amino acids. CDR3 loop: CASSLTGVRTEAFF. The DNA for the CDR3 is TGTGCCAGCAGCCTGACCGGGGTTAGGACTGAAGCTTTCTTT.

The chain joins TRBV27 to TRBJ2-1, with 9 bases matching TRBD2. The CDR3 runs 15 residues. Germline CDR1 MNHEY, CDR2 SMNVEV (reference sequence). Losses at the gene ends were 2 bases for V and 8 bases for J; bases not matched to a gene: 7. CDR3 loop: CASSLGGRGPDEQFF. CDR3 sequence (DNA): TGTGCCAGCAGTTTAGGCGGGAGGGGACCTGATGAGCAGTTCTTC.

V usage is TRBV6-6 and J usage is TRBJ2-7, with 11 bases fitting TRBD2. The CDR3 spans 15 residues. The trim removed 8 bases at V and 4 bases at J, leaving 10 bases unmatched. Per the germline V gene, CDR1 is MNHNY and CDR2 is SVGAGI (reference sequence). CDR3 nucleotides: TGTGCCAGCGGGGCAACTAGCGGGAGTAGGTACGAGCAGTACTTC. Its translation is CASGATSGSRYEQYF.

The chain is built from TRBV7-6 and TRBJ2-7; 8 nucleotides agree with TRBD1. Germline CDR1 and CDR2: SGHVS and FNYEAQ. V lost 4 bases and J lost 5; bases outside the gene matches: 4. CDR3 length equals 13 residues. CDR3 nucleotide sequence: TGTGCCAGCAGCTCAGAGACAGGGGACGAGCAGTACTTC. This gives the protein CASSSETGDEQYF.

V gene TRBV7-2 combines with J gene TRBJ1-2; D perhaps matches TRBD1 (5 bases). Trimming shortened V by 9 bases and J by 0 bases, and 20 bases separated the two germline ends. This CDR3 spans 16 amino acids. CDR1 and CDR2 (germline): SGHTA, FQGNSA. The CDR3 region is CASLPGWGVANYGYTF. In DNA, the CDR3 is TGTGCCAGTCTGCCGGGTTGGGGGGTTGCTAACTATGGCTACACCTTC.

V usage is TRBV6-6 and J usage is TRBJ1-3, with D maybe TRBD1 (5 bases). The CDR3 has 16 amino acids. CDR1 is MNHNY, CDR2 SVGAGI, per germline (reference sequence). The V end was cut by 5 bases, the J end by 0 bases, with 14 bases between. The chain's CDR3 is CASSPSTERSGNTIYF. The CDR3 DNA sequence: TGTGCCAGCAGTCCATCGACAGAACGCTCTGGAAACACCATATATTTT.

This chain uses TRBV27 with TRBJ2-1; tentative D call: TRBD2 (5 bases). The ends were cut back, 2 bases at V and 4 bases at J, with 15 bases in the middle. Germline CDR1 and CDR2: MNHEY and SMNVEV (reference sequence). The CDR3 totals 16 residues. This chain's CDR3 is CASSLEVGAEYNEQFF. CDR3 DNA sequence: TGTGCCAGCAGTTTAGAGGTGGGAGCGGAGTACAATGAGCAGTTCTTC.

The gene calls are TRBV10-3 and TRBJ2-5; 7 positions agree with TRBD2. This CDR3 is built from 18 residues. Germline CDR1 reads ENHRY; CDR2 reads SYGVKD. The junction had 14 bases not matched to a gene; V was cut back by 2 bases and J by 2 bases. CDR3 amino acids: CAISEPWGASGLQETQYF. CDR3 nucleotides: TGTGCCATCAGTGAGCCTTGGGGTGCTAGCGGACTTCAAGAGACCCAGTACTTC.

The V call is TRBV6-6, the J call TRBJ2-5; 10 bases agree with TRBD1. With 2 bases clipped from V and 7 bases from J, the junction kept 4 bases outside the gene matches. Germline CDR1 reads MNHNY; CDR2 reads SVGAGI (reference sequence). The CDR3 has 14 amino acids. CDR3 nucleotide sequence: TGTGCCAGCAGTTACGGGACAGGGGACGGGACCCAGTACTTC. This translates into CASSYGTGDGTQYF.

This chain joins TRBV2 and TRBJ2-5; unclear D gene. This CDR3 contains 13 residues. Deletions cut 8 bases from V and 0 bases from J, with 10 bases between. Germline V CDR1 and CDR2: SNHLY, FYNNEI. The CDR3 DNA sequence: TGTGCCAGCTCTCAGCGTTACCAAGAGACCCAGTACTTC. Translated: CASSQRYQETQYF.

The chain carries TRBV7-2 and TRBJ2-1; tentatively, D is TRBD2 (6 bases). Looked up from germline, CDR1 is SGHTA and CDR2 is FQGNSA. This CDR3 is built from 13 residues. Trimming took off 5 bases at V and 7 bases at J, with 12 bases between the two ends. For the CDR3, the DNA is TGTGCCAGCAGCAAAGGGAGGATGAATGAGCAGTTCTTC. The encoded protein is CASSKGRMNEQFF. Full variable domain (outside the CDR3, taken from reference TRBV7-2 and TRBJ2-1): GAGVSQSPSNKVTEKGKDVELRCDPISGHTALYWYRQSLGQGLEFLIYFQGNSAPDKSGLPSDRFSAERTGGSVSTLTIQRTQQEDSAVYLCASSKGRMNEQFFGPGTRLTVL.

This clone is categorized as medium-sized. The V call is TRBV19, the J call TRBJ2-1; possible D gene TRBD2, 6 bases. The ends were cut back, 4 bases at V and 0 bases at J, with 19 bases in the middle. The V gene's germline CDR1 is LNHDA and CDR2 SQIVND (reference sequence). This CDR3 has 18 residues. DNA for the CDR3: TGTGCCAGTAGTACCTCCCGGTTAGCGGCGAGCTCCTACAATGAGCAGTTCTTC. Protein: CASSTSRLAASSYNEQFF.

The rearrangement links TRBV14 to TRBJ2-5; D possibly corresponds to TRBD2 (6 bases). The CDR3 totals 17 residues. Germline V gene lookup returns CDR1 SGHDN and CDR2 FVKESK. Trimming left V 1 base short and J 2 bases short, with 17 bases between. For the CDR3, the DNA is TGTGCCAGCAGCCAAGTCGAGGGGACTGGCTGGCAAGAGACCCAGTACTTC. Its translation is CASSQVEGTGWQETQYF.

This clone was observed a handful of times. This chain connects TRBV6-1 to TRBJ1-5, with D tentatively TRBD1 (5 bases). CDR3 length: 12 amino acids. CDR1 and CDR2 from the germline V gene are MNHNS and SASEGT. The ends were cut back, 10 bases at V and 7 bases at J, with 14 bases in the middle. The CDR3 nucleotides read TGTGCCACGCAATTGGGGGGGCAGCCCCAGCATTTT. It translates to CATQLGGQPQHF.

The V gene is TRBV19, the J gene TRBJ2-2; 12 positions agree with TRBD2. CDR1 is LNHDA and CDR2 is SQIVND in the germline V gene (reference sequence). The CDR3 runs 18 residues. Trimming took 1 base from V and 4 from J; bases not matched to a gene: 7. The DNA for the CDR3 is TGTGCCAGTAGTATAGGGCTAGCGGGAGGGCTTAGCACCGGGGAGCTGTTTTTT. Amino acids: CASSIGLAGGLSTGELFF.

In its sample, this clone was seen once. This sequence joins TRBV2 and TRBJ2-5; 9 bases are a match to TRBD1. Trimming at V came to 7 bases and at J to 2 bases, leaving 11 bases not matched to a gene. The CDR3 runs to 16 residues. Germline lookup yields CDR1 SNHLY and CDR2 FYNNEI. As DNA, the CDR3 is TGTGCCAGCAAATACTATCCGGGACAGGGACAAGAGACCCAGTACTTC. Translating it yields CASKYYPGQGQETQYF.

This clone was detected a few times. V gene TRBV11-2 combines with J gene TRBJ2-7; D perhaps matches TRBD1 (5 bases). V lost 8 bases, J lost 6 bases, and 20 bases lay in between. Germline loops: CDR1 SGHAT, CDR2 FQNNGV. The CDR3 is made up of 14 amino acids. The chain's CDR3 is CASAPSAAQGEQYF. CDR3 bases: TGTGCCAGCGCCCCCTCCGCAGCGCAGGGCGAGCAGTACTTC.

The chain carries TRBV27 and TRBJ2-1, with D hard to call. The CDR3 consists of 13 residues. The V and J ends lost 3 bases and 5 bases respectively, with 8 bases between them. Per germline, CDR1 MNHEY and CDR2 SMNVEV (reference sequence). CDR3 in DNA: TGTGCCAGCAGTTTTTCCAAAAACAATGAGCAGTTCTTC. It yields the protein CASSFSKNNEQFF.

The V gene is TRBV28, the J gene TRBJ1-2; D might be TRBD1 (6 bases). Germline V gives CDR1 MDHEN, CDR2 SYDVKM. CDR3 length: 12 amino acids. The ends were cut back, 3 bases at V and 8 bases at J, with 10 bases in the middle. The CDR3 protein is CASSLGGHGYTF. CDR3 in DNA: TGTGCCAGCAGTTTGGGGGGGCACGGCTACACCTTC.

This clone was found a few times. This chain joins TRBV27 and TRBJ1-2, with 7 positions matching TRBD1. This CDR3 comprises 13 residues. Trimming at V came to 5 bases and at J to 7 bases, leaving 7 bases not matched to a gene. Germline values: CDR1 MNHEY, CDR2 SMNVEV (reference sequence). The CDR3 loop is CASSRDSQGGYTF. In nucleotides, the CDR3 is TGTGCCAGCAGTCGGGACAGTCAAGGTGGCTACACCTTC.